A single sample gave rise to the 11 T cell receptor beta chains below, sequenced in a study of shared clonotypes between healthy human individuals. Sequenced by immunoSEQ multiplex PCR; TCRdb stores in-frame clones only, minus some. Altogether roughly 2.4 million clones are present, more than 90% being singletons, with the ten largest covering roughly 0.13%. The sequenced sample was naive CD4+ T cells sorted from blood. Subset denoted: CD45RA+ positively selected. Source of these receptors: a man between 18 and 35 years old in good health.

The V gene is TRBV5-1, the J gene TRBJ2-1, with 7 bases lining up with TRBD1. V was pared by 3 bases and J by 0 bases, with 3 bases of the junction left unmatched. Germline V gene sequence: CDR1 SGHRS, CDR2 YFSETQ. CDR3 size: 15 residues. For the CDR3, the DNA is TGCGCCAGCAGCTGGGACAGCCGCTCCTACAATGAGCAGTTCTTC. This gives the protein CASSWDSRSYNEQFF.

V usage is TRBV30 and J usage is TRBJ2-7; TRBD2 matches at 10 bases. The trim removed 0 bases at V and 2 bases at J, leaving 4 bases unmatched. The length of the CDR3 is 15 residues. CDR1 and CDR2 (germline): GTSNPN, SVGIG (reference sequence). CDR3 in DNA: TGTGCCTGGAGTGTCGCTAGCGGGGGCCCCTACGAGCAGTACTTC. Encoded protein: CAWSVASGGPYEQYF.

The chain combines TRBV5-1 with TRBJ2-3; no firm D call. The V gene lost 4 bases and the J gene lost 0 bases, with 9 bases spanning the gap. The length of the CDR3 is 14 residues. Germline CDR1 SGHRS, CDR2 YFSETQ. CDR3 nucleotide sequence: TGCGCCAGCAGCCGGGTTGCTAGCACAGATACGCAGTATTTT. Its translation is CASSRVASTDTQYF.

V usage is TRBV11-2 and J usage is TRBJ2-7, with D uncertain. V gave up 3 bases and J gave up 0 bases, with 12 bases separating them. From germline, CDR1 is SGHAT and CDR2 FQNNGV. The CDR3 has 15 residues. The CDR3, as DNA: TGTGCCAGCAGCTTCGGTTTACCGAGCTCCTACGAGCAGTACTTC. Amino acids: CASSFGLPSSYEQYF.

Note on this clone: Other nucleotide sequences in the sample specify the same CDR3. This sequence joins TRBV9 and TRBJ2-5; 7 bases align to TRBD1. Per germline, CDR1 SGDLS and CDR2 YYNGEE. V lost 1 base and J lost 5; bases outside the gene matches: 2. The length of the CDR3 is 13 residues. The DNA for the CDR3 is TGTGCCAGCAGCGTAACAGGGGAGGAGACCCAGTACTTC. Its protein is CASSVTGEETQYF.

The CDR3 coding sequence is TGTGCCAGCAGCTTAGATCTCTGGCGGGCCACTGAAGCTTTCTTT. As protein: CASSLDLWRATEAFF. V usage is TRBV7-9 and J usage is TRBJ1-1; no clear D gene. The CDR3 is 15 residues long. In germline, CDR1 is SEHNR, CDR2 FQNEAQ (reference sequence). Trimming removed 1 base at V and 4 bases at J, with 13 bases between.

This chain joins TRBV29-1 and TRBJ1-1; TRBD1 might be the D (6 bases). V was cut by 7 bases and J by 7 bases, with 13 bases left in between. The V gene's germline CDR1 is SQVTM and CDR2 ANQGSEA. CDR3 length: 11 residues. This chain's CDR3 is CSARDTFEAFF. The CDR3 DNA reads TGCAGCGCCCGGGACACCTTTGAAGCTTTCTTT.

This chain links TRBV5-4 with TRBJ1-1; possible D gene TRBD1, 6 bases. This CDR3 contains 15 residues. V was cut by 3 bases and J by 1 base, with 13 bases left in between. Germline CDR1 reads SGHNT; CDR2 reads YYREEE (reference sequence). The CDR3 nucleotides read TGTGCCAGCAGCTCCATGACAGGCCCGAACACTGAAGCTTTCTTT. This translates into CASSSMTGPNTEAFF.

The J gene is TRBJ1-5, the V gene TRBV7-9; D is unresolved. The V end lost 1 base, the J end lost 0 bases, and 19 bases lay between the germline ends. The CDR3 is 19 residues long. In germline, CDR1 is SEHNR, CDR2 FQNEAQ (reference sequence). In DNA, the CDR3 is TGTGCCAGCAGCTTAGTTCCTTACAGCAACCGATATAGCAATCAGCCCCAGCATTTT. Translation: CASSLVPYSNRYSNQPQHF.

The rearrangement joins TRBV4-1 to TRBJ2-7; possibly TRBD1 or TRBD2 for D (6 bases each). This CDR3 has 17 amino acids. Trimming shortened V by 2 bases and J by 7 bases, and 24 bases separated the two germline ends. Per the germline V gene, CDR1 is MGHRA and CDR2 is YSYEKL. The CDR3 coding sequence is TGCGCCAGCAGCCAATCCTTCGGTAGAGGGGGGCTGGGGGAGCAGTACTTC. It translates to CASSQSFGRGGLGEQYF.

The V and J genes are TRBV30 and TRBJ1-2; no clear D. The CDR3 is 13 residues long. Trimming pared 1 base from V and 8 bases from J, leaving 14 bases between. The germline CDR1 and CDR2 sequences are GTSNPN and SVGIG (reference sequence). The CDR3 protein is CAWSGVRTQGYTF. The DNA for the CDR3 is TGTGCCTGGAGTGGGGTCCGGACCCAAGGCTACACCTTC.